The 4 T cell receptor beta chains given below trace back to one sample, sequenced in a study of blood T cell repertoires in COVID-19. Assay used: immunoSEQ multiplex PCR; TCRdb lists only in-frame clones, some missing. Among 160,000 or so clones listed, about 82% were seen once. The material sequenced was peripheral blood. All receptors derive from a man aged 65-85 years with active or convalescent COVID-19.

This clone was found once. J is TRBJ1-2 and V is TRBV29-1; 7 positions match TRBD1. The CDR3 loop spans 16 amino acids. CDR1 and CDR2 from the germline V gene are SQVTM and ANQGSEA. With V trimmed by 4 bases and J by 4 bases, 15 bases remained unmatched. The CDR3 DNA sequence: TGCAGCGTTGTGGGGGACAGTTCAGGCCCTATCTATGGCTACACCTTC. It is translated as CSVVGDSSGPIYGYTF.

The gene calls are TRBV5-1 and TRBJ2-7; D is perhaps TRBD1 (5 bases). The CDR3 spans 15 residues. The V gene lost 0 bases and the J gene lost 3 bases, with 13 bases spanning the gap. Germline V lookup: CDR1 SGHRS, CDR2 YFSETQ. CDR3 in DNA: TGCGCCAGCAGCTTGGGAGGCAGGGCAATCTACGAGCAGTACTTC. It specifies CASSLGGRAIYEQYF.

The chain links TRBV2 to TRBJ2-3; 7 nucleotides align to TRBD1. Germline values: CDR1 SNHLY, CDR2 FYNNEI. The CDR3 sequence is 16 residues long. V lost 0 bases to trimming and J lost 1 base; unmatched junction nucleotides: 4. CDR3 DNA sequence: TGTGCCAGCAGTGAAGCAACAGGGACAGGCACAGATACGCAGTATTTT. Residues: CASSEATGTGTDTQYF. The full variable domain, its missing parts supplied by reference TRBV2 and TRBJ2-3, is EPEVTQTPSHQVTQMGQEVILRCVPISNHLYFYWYRQILGQKVEFLVSFYNNEISEKSEIFDDQFSVERPDGSNFTLKIRSTKLEDSAMYFCASSEATGTGTDTQYFGPGTRLTVL.

The rearrangement joins TRBV5-6 to TRBJ2-5; TRBD1 matches at 8 bases. Unmatched junction bases numbered 10, after V lost 4 bases and J lost 5 bases. This CDR3 contains 15 residues. Germline assignment: CDR1 SGHDT and CDR2 YYEEEE. The CDR3 sequence is CASSRSRTGMETQYF. DNA for the CDR3: TGTGCCAGCAGCCGGAGCAGGACAGGGATGGAGACCCAGTACTTC.